The 8 T cell receptor beta chains presented below share a single source sample, sequenced in a study of T cell responses to AZD1222 COVID-19 vaccine. TCRdb's table, derived via immunoSEQ multiplex PCR, lists solely in-frame clones and lacks some. The sample includes approximately 74,000 clones, 87% of them seen just once. The sample here was peripheral blood, taken 28 days after the second AZD1222 dose. Source of these receptors: an adult who received the AZD1222 COVID-19 vaccine.

The J gene is TRBJ1-5, the V gene TRBV19; 8 bases are a match to TRBD1. V lost 1 base and J lost 2; bases outside the gene matches: 10. This CDR3 is built from 18 residues. CDR1 is LNHDA and CDR2 is SQIVND in the germline V gene (reference sequence). The CDR3 spells CASSIVAAGGLGNQPQHF. The CDR3 DNA sequence: TGTGCCAGTAGTATAGTGGCGGCAGGGGGCTTGGGCAATCAGCCCCAGCATTTT. Combining the CDR3 with reference TRBV19 and TRBJ1-5 gives the whole variable domain DGGITQSPKYLFRKEGQNVTLSCEQNLNHDAMYWYRQDPGQGLRLIYYSQIVNDFQKGDIAEGYSVSREKKESFPLTVTSAQKNPTAFYLCASSIVAAGGLGNQPQHFGDGTRLSIL.

This chain uses TRBV6-1 with TRBJ2-4; 10 nucleotides match TRBD2. The V and J ends lost 2 bases and 7 bases, in that order; junction bases with no gene match: 8. Germline loops: CDR1 MNHNS, CDR2 SASEGT. The CDR3 sequence is 16 residues long. This chain's CDR3 is CASSERGTSVRNIQYF. The CDR3 DNA reads TGTGCCAGCAGTGAACGGGGGACTAGCGTTCGGAACATTCAGTACTTC.

The chain has TRBV14 and TRBJ1-2; tentative D call: TRBD1 (6 bases). There are 14 residues in the CDR3. V was cut by 4 bases and J by 2 bases, with 11 bases left in between. Germline V gives CDR1 SGHDN, CDR2 FVKESK. DNA for the CDR3: TGTGCCAGCAGCCGAGGACAGCCAAACTATGGCTACACCTTC. Translated: CASSRGQPNYGYTF. Combining the CDR3 with reference TRBV14 and TRBJ1-2 gives the whole variable domain EAGVTQFPSHSVIEKGQTVTLRCDPISGHDNLYWYRRVMGKEIKFLLHFVKESKQDESGMPNNRFLAERTGGTYSTLKVQPAELEDSGVYFCASSRGQPNYGYTFGSGTRLTVV.

This clone was seen a single time. The chain uses TRBV29-1 and TRBJ2-7, with unresolved D. Germline CDR1 reads SQVTM; CDR2 reads ANQGSEA. CDR3 length: 13 amino acids. Trimming took off 1 base at V and 0 bases at J, with 7 bases between the two ends. CDR3 loop: CSVEASDSYEQYF. DNA of the CDR3: TGCAGCGTTGAAGCCTCCGACTCCTACGAGCAGTACTTC.

This clone was observed once. The rearrangement joins TRBV4-2 to TRBJ2-4; 11 bases are a match to TRBD2. There are 16 residues in the CDR3. The V and J ends lost 1 base and 7 bases, in that order; junction bases with no gene match: 6. Germline V gene lookup returns CDR1 LGHNA and CDR2 YNFKEQ. Here the CDR3 reads CASSQVLAGGPNIQYF. The CDR3 DNA is TGTGCCAGCAGCCAAGTCTTAGCGGGAGGGCCTAACATTCAGTACTTC.

V and J are TRBV19 and TRBJ1-4, with no clear D. This CDR3 comprises 17 residues. Per the germline V gene, CDR1 is LNHDA and CDR2 is SQIVND (reference sequence). Trimming left V 3 bases short and J 0 bases short, with 14 bases between. CDR3 bases: TGTGCCAGTAGTATCACCCGGGCATCTGCAACTAATGAAAAACTGTTTTTT. Translating it yields CASSITRASATNEKLFF.

The chain has TRBV3-1 (or the pseudogene TRBV3-2) and TRBJ1-1; D may be TRBD1 (5 bases). V was shortened by 4 bases and J by 4 bases, with 10 bases between the two germline ends. CDR1 and CDR2 (germline): LGHDT, YNNKEL (reference sequence). This CDR3 is built from 13 residues. The CDR3 here is CASSRDGLTEAFF. The CDR3 nucleotides are TGTGCCAGCAGCCGGGACGGCCTCACTGAAGCTTTCTTT.

The chain combines TRBV28 with TRBJ2-1; D is unresolved. This CDR3 contains 14 residues. The V gene lost 7 bases and the J gene lost 4 bases, with 14 bases spanning the gap. Germline CDR1 MDHEN, CDR2 SYDVKM. The DNA for the CDR3 is TGTGCCAGCACGGGCATCCTTCCATACAATGAGCAGTTCTTC. Its protein is CASTGILPYNEQFF.